These 13 T cell receptor beta chains share one sample of origin, sequenced in a study of shared clonotypes between healthy human individuals. Repertoires were generated with immunoSEQ multiplex PCR, while TCRdb's copy carries only in-frame clones and drops some. The data hold over 1.4 million clones, with roughly 96% observed a single time. The specimen sequenced was naive CD4+ T cells sorted from blood. Described subset: CD45RA+ positively selected. Receptors originate from a man aged 30-40 years in good health.

The J gene is TRBJ1-2, the V gene TRBV10-3, with 7 bases lining up with TRBD1. Trimming at V came to 1 base and at J to 7 bases, leaving 6 bases not matched to a gene. Germline lookup yields CDR1 ENHRY and CDR2 SYGVKD. The CDR3 contains 14 residues. CDR3 in DNA: TGTGCCATCAGTGAGTTGGAGGGGGCTGGTGGCTACACCTTC. It codes for CAISELEGAGGYTF.

The J gene is TRBJ2-7, the V gene TRBV9; 8 bases match TRBD1. CDR1 SGDLS and CDR2 YYNGEE come from the germline V gene. The CDR3 loop spans 15 amino acids. The ends lost 6 bases at V and 0 bases at J; junction bases unmatched: 8. CDR3 sequence: CASTPGDRFSYEQYF. The CDR3 nucleotides read TGTGCCAGCACCCCGGGGGACAGGTTCTCCTACGAGCAGTACTTC.

CDR3 amino acids: CASSLGLAGVRGEQFF. In nucleotides, the CDR3 is TGCGCCAGCAGCTTGGGACTAGCGGGAGTAAGGGGAGAGCAGTTCTTC. This sequence joins TRBV5-1 and TRBJ2-1; 12 bases line up with TRBD2. Germline V gene lookup returns CDR1 SGHRS and CDR2 YFSETQ. The CDR3 is 16 residues long. The junction had 8 bases not matched to a gene; V was cut back by 0 bases and J by 10 bases.

The chain links TRBV29-1 to TRBJ2-5, with D possibly being TRBD2 (6 bases). V gave up 5 bases and J gave up 7 bases, with 17 bases separating them. Germline-derived CDR1 and CDR2 are SQVTM and ANQGSEA. This CDR3 region has 13 residues. The CDR3 nucleotides are TGCAGCGTTCGTGGGACTGGGGTGACGACCCAGTACTTC. It is translated as CSVRGTGVTTQYF.

The V and J genes are TRBV6-5 and TRBJ2-7; TRBD2 aligns across 8 bases. The CDR3 consists of 13 residues. V was clipped by 5 bases and J by 4 bases; unmatched bases: 4. The germline V gene encodes CDR1 MNHEY and CDR2 SVGAGI. The CDR3 region has the DNA TGTGCCAGCAGTACGGGACTAGGTTACGAGCAGTACTTC. Translation gives CASSTGLGYEQYF.

This clone has a single count. This chain links TRBV11-3 with TRBJ2-3; D not certain. CDR1 is SGHNT and CDR2 is YENEEA in the germline V gene. The CDR3 extends over 12 amino acids. V lost 10 bases, J lost 6 bases, and 14 bases lay in between. CDR3 nucleotides: TGTGCCACCGCGGACGGAGACGATACGCAGTATTTT. Translating gives CATADGDDTQYF.

This sequence joins TRBV30 and TRBJ2-1; no reliable D call. Trimming stripped 1 base from V and 2 bases from J, with 15 bases between. Germline CDR1 reads GTSNPN; CDR2 reads SVGIG (reference sequence). CDR3 length equals 16 residues. The CDR3 DNA is TGTGCCTGGAGTGGAGTAGGTAGCCCGACCTACAATGAGCAGTTCTTC. It encodes CAWSGVGSPTYNEQFF.

The chain carries TRBV19 and TRBJ2-1; 12 nucleotides align to TRBD2. The CDR3 extends over 17 amino acids. Germline trimming cut 4 bases from V and 0 bases from J; bases unmatched to any gene: 4. Germline values: CDR1 LNHDA, CDR2 SQIVND (reference sequence). In nucleotides, the CDR3 is TGTGCCAGTAGTAAAGGACTAGCGGGAAGCTCCTACAATGAGCAGTTCTTC. This translates into CASSKGLAGSSYNEQFF. The full variable domain, its missing parts supplied by reference TRBV19 and TRBJ2-1, is DGGITQSPKYLFRKEGQNVTLSCEQNLNHDAMYWYRQDPGQGLRLIYYSQIVNDFQKGDIAEGYSVSREKKESFPLTVTSAQKNPTAFYLCASSKGLAGSSYNEQFFGPGTRLTVL.

The chain employs TRBV27 and TRBJ2-2; the match to TRBD2 covers 13 bases. Looked up from germline, CDR1 is MNHEY and CDR2 is SMNVEV (reference sequence). The V and J ends lost 7 bases and 1 base, in that order; junction bases with no gene match: 12. CDR3 size: 19 residues. CDR3: CASTKRWTSGSQNTGELFF. DNA for the CDR3: TGTGCCAGCACTAAACGATGGACTAGCGGGAGTCAGAACACCGGGGAGCTGTTTTTT.

This chain connects TRBV20-1 to TRBJ1-1; no reliable D call. Germline V gene data show CDR1 as DFQATT and CDR2 as SNEGSKA (reference sequence). V dropped 7 bases and J dropped 1 base, with 7 bases sitting between them. The CDR3 runs 11 residues. CDR3 loop: CSGSANTEAFF. In DNA form, the CDR3 reads TGCAGTGGCTCCGCGAACACTGAAGCTTTCTTT.

The rearrangement links TRBV6-1 to TRBJ2-1; D assignment may be TRBD1 or TRBD2 (5 bases each). Deletions cut 6 bases from V and 6 bases from J, with 18 bases between. The CDR3 loop spans 15 amino acids. From germline, CDR1 is MNHNS and CDR2 SASEGT. CDR3 sequence (DNA): TGTGCCAGCAGGGAGCTGGGACCTTTTAGCAATGAGCAGTTCTTC. Its protein product is CASRELGPFSNEQFF.

The chain employs TRBV19 and TRBJ2-6, with 13 nucleotides matching TRBD2. Germline lookup yields CDR1 LNHDA and CDR2 SQIVND (reference sequence). The CDR3 is made up of 18 amino acids. With V trimmed by 4 bases and J by 2 bases, 5 bases remained unmatched. The CDR3 here is CASSRLAGGRAGANVLTF. The CDR3 DNA sequence: TGTGCCAGTAGTAGACTAGCGGGAGGAAGGGCTGGGGCCAACGTCCTGACTTTC.

V usage is TRBV19 and J usage is TRBJ2-7, with D perhaps TRBD1 (5 bases). CDR3 length equals 14 residues. Looked up from germline, CDR1 is LNHDA and CDR2 is SQIVND (reference sequence). Trimming shortened V by 6 bases and J by 0 bases, and 12 bases separated the two germline ends. The CDR3 DNA follows: TGTGCCAGTAGCGGACACACGAGCTCCTACGAGCAGTACTTC. Its translation: CASSGHTSSYEQYF.